These T cell receptor beta chains were read from a single sample in a study of blood T cells in healthy people across ages. TCRdb recomputed calls from the 5' RACE reads with MiXCR, one row per CDR3 protein. The data hold about 930,000 distinct CDR3 sequences, with almost 30% observed a single time. The data also belong to a second study, concerning T cells of mothers and their children.

The sequencing sample was made of blood. These receptors all stem from a middle-aged woman in good health. CDR3s include the opening cysteine and the closing phenylalanine or tryptophan. D genes are given only for firm matches. Clone size is not always given. Where it is, it says once, few, many or a class for expanded clones.

d_gene,j_gene,v_gene,abundance,CDR3nt,CDR3aa
NA,TRBJ2-5,TRBV7-8,many,TGTGCCAGCAGCTTAGGTCCAGGGGTGCGATCTGTGACCCAGTACTTC,CASSLGPGVRSVTQYF
NA,TRBJ2-2,TRBV5-1,NA,TGCGCCAGCAGCTTGAGTCCAATAAACACCGGGGAGCTGTTTTTT,CASSLSPINTGELFF
TRBD2,TRBJ2-3,TRBV9,NA,TGTGCCAGCAGCGCGGAGCGGGGGGGGTCAGATACGCAGTATTTT,CASSAERGGSDTQYF
NA,TRBJ2-5,TRBV6-6,NA,TGTGCCAGCATTAGGAGTAACCAAGAGACCCAGTACTTC,CASIRSNQETQYF
NA,TRBJ1-5,TRBV7-9,few,TGTGCCAGCAGCCATGACAGGTTCAATCAGCCCCAGCATTTT,CASSHDRFNQPQHF
NA,TRBJ1-1,TRBV7-2,NA,TGTGCCAGCAGCTTAGAGACACGCCGACCGGAAGCTTTCTTT,CASSLETRRPEAFF
NA,TRBJ1-4,TRBV7-2,many,TGTGCCAGCAGCTCTGGGGATATGTATGAAAAACTGTTTTTT,CASSSGDMYEKLFF
NA,TRBJ2-3,TRBV6-5,few,TGTGCCAGCAGTTACTCGAGGCAGGGGACAGATACGCAGTATTTT,CASSYSRQGTDTQYF
NA,TRBJ1-5,TRBV6-2/TRBV6-3,few,TGTGCCAGCAGGATTGGGACGGAGATTCAGCCCCAGCATTTT,CASRIGTEIQPQHF
TRBD1,TRBJ2-1,TRBV28,few,TGTACCAGCAGTTTTTTAGGGACAGGCTACTACAATGAGCAGTTCTTC,CTSSFLGTGYYNEQFF
NA,TRBJ2-5,TRBV20-1,NA,TGCAGTGCCCGCGACGGTCGGACCCAGTACTTC,CSARDGRTQYF
TRBD1,TRBJ1-3,TRBV6-5,few,TGTGCCAGCAGTTACTCCCGTGAGGGGGCGAACACCATATATTTT,CASSYSREGANTIYF
NA,TRBJ1-1,TRBV7-6,few,TGTGCCAGCAGCTTGTTAGGGGCGCGAGATGCTTTCTTT,CASSLLGARDAFF
NA,TRBJ2-7,TRBV20-1,many,TGCAGTGCTAGTCGCGGACCAAACTACGAGCAGTACTTC,CSASRGPNYEQYF
NA,TRBJ2-1,TRBV29-1,many,TGCAGCGTTGAAGATCCTGATGAGCAGTTCTTC,CSVEDPDEQFF
NA,TRBJ1-2,TRBV4-3,many,TGCGCCAGCAGCCAAGAGTGGAGGGGAAATAACTATGGCTACACCTTC,CASSQEWRGNNYGYTF
NA,TRBJ1-5,TRBV6-6,once,TGTGCCAGCAGGGGGGAGAGGGGACAGCCCCAGCATTTT,CASRGERGQPQHF
NA,TRBJ1-2,TRBV7-2,NA,TGTGCCAGCAGCTTAGGTATCGGGGCCCATATTGGCTACACCTTC,CASSLGIGAHIGYTF
NA,TRBJ1-1,TRBV5-4,few,TGTGCCAGCAGTTTGGATATTCTTGGGGGAACTGAAGCTTTCTTT,CASSLDILGGTEAFF